This T cell receptor (beta chain) was sequenced for a study of shared T cell receptors in the human thymus. This clone was seen a few times. Germline CDR1 is LGHNA and CDR2 is YSLEER. The CDR3 is 16 amino acids. Trimming stripped 0 bases from V and 2 bases from J, with 12 bases between. Only in-frame clones appear in the TCRdb table, and some are missing; sequencing was by immunoSEQ multiplex PCR. Counted here are about 660,000 clones, roughly 90% occurring once; the ten biggest clones make up 0.0095% to 0.013%. The data also belong to a second study, concerning human thymus T cells.

The chain links TRBV4-3 to TRBJ2-3; D is unclear. The sequence was obtained from a boy in the first two years of life with a congenital heart defect. Source material: thymocytes. The CDR3, as DNA: TGCGCCAGCAGCCAAGACTGGAGCCCCCCCACAGATACGCAGTATTTT. Amino acid sequence: CASSQDWSPPTDTQYF.